This T cell receptor beta chain was captured by sequencing in a study of cytomegalovirus exposure and HLA in healthy donors. Looking at the study overall: It was reported in a later analysis that the same platform had been used for the 120 or so validation repertoires as for the 550 to 700 first-cohort repertoires. General study findings and limits: The tendency of first-cohort TCR clusters to co-occur in the roughly 130 validation repertoires emerged from a later analysis. In vitro, three CMV-associated chains proved specific for CMV antigens.

Profiled with immunoSEQ multiplex PCR; TCRdb holds only in-frame clones, not every one. The repertoire includes about 130,000 clones, approximately 89% of them detected once, and around 9% sits in the top ten. Trimming shortened V by 3 bases and J by 8 bases, and 16 bases separated the two germline ends. Per germline, CDR1 MDHEN and CDR2 SYDVKM. The CDR3 has 15 amino acids. On this clone itself: Its antigen is undetermined.

The receptor was isolated from a woman in her late teens or twenties in good health and CMV-seropositive. This chain connects TRBV28 to TRBJ1-4, with D possibly matching TRBD1 (5 bases). The sample consisted of PBMCs. CDR3 nucleotides: TGTGCCAGCAGTTTCCGGGCAGGGAATATCGAAAAACTGTTTTTT. Its protein is CASSFRAGNIEKLFF.